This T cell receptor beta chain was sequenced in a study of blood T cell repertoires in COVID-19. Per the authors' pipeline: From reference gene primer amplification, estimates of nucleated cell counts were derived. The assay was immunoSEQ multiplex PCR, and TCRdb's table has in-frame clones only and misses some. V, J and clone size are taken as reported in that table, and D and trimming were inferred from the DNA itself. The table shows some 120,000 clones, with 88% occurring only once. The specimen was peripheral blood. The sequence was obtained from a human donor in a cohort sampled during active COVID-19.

The CDR3 DNA follows: TGTGCCAGCAGCCCTCCTTCCTCCTATGGCTACACCTTC. Its protein is CASSPPSSYGYTF. This chain uses TRBV5-6 with TRBJ1-2; D is ambiguous. Between the trimmed V and J ends, which lost 4 bases and 4 bases, there was a span of 11 bases. Germline V gene sequence: CDR1 SGHDT, CDR2 YYEEEE. The CDR3 contains 13 residues.